This T cell receptor beta chain was captured by sequencing in a study of metastatic and nonmetastatic thyroid tumors. Study-wide findings and caveats: Benign nodules reportedly had significantly lower TCR beta diversity than malignant thyroid tumors in blood and tumor.

Under the authors' procedure: A classifier for distant metastasis in papillary thyroid cancer was constructed using CDR3 differences observed across clinicopathological groups. TCRdb re-clonotyped the PCR reads via MiXCR. TCRdb's processing, not the authors' own work, is the source of the V and J calls. This sample yields tens of thousands of clones, of which under 15% are seen a single time; more than 7% belongs to the top ten. No treatment of any kind had been given to any patient before thyroid surgery. The CDR3 covers 14 residues. The germline V gene has CDR1 SNHLY and CDR2 FYNNEI. V was pared by 10 bases and J by 3 bases, with 8 bases of the junction left unmatched. This clone appeared many times. Its antigen remains unknown.

This clonotype was sampled from a female donor with papillary thyroid cancer or a benign thyroid nodule (not recorded which). Some clones in this sample may be carry-over from other donors' samples. The V call is TRBV2, the J call TRBJ2-2; 7 positions agree with TRBD2. Sequencing was done on a sample of tumor tissue. CDR3: CAIQASGYTGELFF. The CDR3 DNA is TGTGCCATCCAGGCTAGCGGATACACCGGGGAGCTGTTTTTT.